This TCR beta chain is from a study of T cells in localized non-small cell lung cancer. Findings and caveats of the study: Tumor showed lower T cell clonality than uninvolved adjacent lung, where it was highest. Heterogeneity remains possible because sequencing was limited to only one tumor region.

Data came from immunoSEQ multiplex PCR; TCRdb stores just in-frame clones and leaves some out. The sample carries just over 20,000 clones, approximately 84% recorded once. As regards this clone: The antigen remains unidentified.

The sequences come from peripheral blood, collected before any cancer treatment. The sequence was collected from a man aged 35-69 years with stage I lung adenocarcinoma.

CDR3: CASSFQGGDYEQYF. CDR3 bases: TGTGCCAGCAGCTTTCAAGGGGGGGACTACGAGCAGTACTTC. V and J are TRBV7-2 and TRBJ2-7; D is perhaps TRBD2 (7 bases). V shed 3 bases and J shed 3 bases, with 12 bases lying between them. Germline V gene lookup returns CDR1 SGHTA and CDR2 FQGNSA. This CDR3 has 14 amino acids.